This T cell receptor (beta chain) was identified in a study of CD8+CD57+ T cells in acquired aplastic anemia. This CDR3 region has 16 residues. In germline, CDR1 is SGDLS, CDR2 YYNGEE. With 1 base clipped from V and 7 bases from J, the junction kept 10 bases outside the gene matches. Genomic DNA acted as the template from which TCR beta VDJ combination and CDR3 sequence profiling were carried out. From the reads, TCRdb called clonotypes with MiXCR, one entry per CDR3 protein. Seen here are around 500,000 distinct CDR3 sequences, about a third observed once, and the top ten hold roughly 0.8%. Patients chosen for sequencing had CD8+CD57+ cells that had expanded, as shown by flow cytometry. Study results and caveats: The number of CD8+ CDR3 sequences shared by patients and controls was roughly 31.

A note on this clonotype: No antigen is known for it.

What was sequenced was sorted CD4+, CD8+, or CD8+CD57+ T cells (not recorded which) from PBMCs. This sequence joins TRBV9 and TRBJ2-7; 11 bases fit TRBD1. The sequence derives from a human donor with aplastic anemia. The CDR3 region has the DNA TGTGCCAGCAGCGTAAACCCTCGGACAGGGGGCAAGGAGCAGTACTTC. This sequence encodes CASSVNPRTGGKEQYF.